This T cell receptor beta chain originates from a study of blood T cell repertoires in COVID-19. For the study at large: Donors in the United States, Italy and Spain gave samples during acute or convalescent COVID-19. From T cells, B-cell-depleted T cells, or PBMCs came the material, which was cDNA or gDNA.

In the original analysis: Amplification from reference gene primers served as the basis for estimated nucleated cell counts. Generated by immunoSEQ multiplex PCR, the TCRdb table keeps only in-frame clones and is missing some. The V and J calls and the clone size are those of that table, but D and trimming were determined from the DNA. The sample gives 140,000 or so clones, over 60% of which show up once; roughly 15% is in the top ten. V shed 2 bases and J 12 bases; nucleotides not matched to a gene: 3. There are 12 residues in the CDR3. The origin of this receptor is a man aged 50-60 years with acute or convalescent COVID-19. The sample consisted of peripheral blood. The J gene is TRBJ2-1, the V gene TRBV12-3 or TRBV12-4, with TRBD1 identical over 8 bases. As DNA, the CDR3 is TGTGCCAGCAGTTTACAGGGGGCGGGGCAGTTCTTC. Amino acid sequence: CASSLQGAGQFF.